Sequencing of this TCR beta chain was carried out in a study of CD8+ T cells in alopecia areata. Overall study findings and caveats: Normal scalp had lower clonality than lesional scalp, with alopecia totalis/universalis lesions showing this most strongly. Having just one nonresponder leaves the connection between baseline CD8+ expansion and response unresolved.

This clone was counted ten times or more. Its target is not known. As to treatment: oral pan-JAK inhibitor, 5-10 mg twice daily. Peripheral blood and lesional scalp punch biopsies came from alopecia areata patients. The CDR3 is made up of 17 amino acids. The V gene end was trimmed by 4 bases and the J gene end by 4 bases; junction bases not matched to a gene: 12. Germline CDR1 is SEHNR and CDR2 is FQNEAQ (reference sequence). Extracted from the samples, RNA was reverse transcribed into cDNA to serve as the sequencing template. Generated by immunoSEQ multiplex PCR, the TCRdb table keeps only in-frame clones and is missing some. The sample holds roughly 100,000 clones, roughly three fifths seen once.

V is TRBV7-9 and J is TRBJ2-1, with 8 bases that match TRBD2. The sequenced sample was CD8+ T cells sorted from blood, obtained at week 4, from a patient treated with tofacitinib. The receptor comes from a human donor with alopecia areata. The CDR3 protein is CASSSHLGLAEYNEQFF. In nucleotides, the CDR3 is TGTGCCAGCAGCTCACACCTAGGACTAGCAGAGTACAATGAGCAGTTCTTC.